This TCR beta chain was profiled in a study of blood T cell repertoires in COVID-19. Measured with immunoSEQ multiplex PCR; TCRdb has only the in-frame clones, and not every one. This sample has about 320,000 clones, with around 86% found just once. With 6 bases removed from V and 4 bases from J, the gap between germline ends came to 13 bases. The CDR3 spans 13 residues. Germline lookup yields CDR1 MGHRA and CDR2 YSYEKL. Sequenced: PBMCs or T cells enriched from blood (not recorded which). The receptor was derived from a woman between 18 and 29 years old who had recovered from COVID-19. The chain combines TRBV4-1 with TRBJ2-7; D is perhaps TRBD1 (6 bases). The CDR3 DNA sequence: TGCGCCAGCAGTCATTCTGACAGGTACGAGCAGTACTTC. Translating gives CASSHSDRYEQYF.